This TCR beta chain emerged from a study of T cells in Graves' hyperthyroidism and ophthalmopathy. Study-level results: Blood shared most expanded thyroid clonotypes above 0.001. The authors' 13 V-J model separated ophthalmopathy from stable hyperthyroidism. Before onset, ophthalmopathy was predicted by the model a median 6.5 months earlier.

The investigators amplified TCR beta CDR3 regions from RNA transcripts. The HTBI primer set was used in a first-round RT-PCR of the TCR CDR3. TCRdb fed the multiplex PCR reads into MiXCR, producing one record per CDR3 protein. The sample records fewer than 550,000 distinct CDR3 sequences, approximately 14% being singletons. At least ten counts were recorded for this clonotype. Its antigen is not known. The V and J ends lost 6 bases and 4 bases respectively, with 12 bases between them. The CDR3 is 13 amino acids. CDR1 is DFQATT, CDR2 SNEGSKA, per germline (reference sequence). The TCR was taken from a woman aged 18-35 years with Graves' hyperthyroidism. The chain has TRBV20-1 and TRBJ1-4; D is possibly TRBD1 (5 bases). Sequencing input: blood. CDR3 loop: CSADDSVNEKLFF. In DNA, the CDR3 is TGCAGTGCGGACGACAGCGTTAATGAAAAACTGTTTTTT.